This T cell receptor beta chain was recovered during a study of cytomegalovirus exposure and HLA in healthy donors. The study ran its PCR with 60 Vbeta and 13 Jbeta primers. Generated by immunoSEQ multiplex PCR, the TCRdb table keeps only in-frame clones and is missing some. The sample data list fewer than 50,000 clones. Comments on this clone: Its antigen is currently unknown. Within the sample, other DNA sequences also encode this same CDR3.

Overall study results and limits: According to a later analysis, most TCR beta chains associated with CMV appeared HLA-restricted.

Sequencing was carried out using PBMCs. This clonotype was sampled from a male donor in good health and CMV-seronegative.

The CDR3 sequence is CAIPPTGHPSGALNTEAFF. As DNA, the CDR3 is TGTGCCATCCCTCCCACCGGTCACCCGTCGGGAGCACTGAACACTGAAGCTTTCTTT. The rearrangement joins TRBV7-6 to TRBJ1-1; D unclear. Trimming left V 10 bases short and J 0 bases short, with 30 bases between. The CDR3 spans 19 residues. Germline CDR1 and CDR2: SGHVS and FNYEAQ.